A selection of T cell receptor beta chains follows, all from one sample in a study of T cell responses to AZD1222 COVID-19 vaccine. Assay: immunoSEQ multiplex PCR; the TCRdb copy retains only in-frame clones and omits some. The sample lists over 150,000 clones; 85% to 95% were seen once. Sample: peripheral blood, taken 28 days after the second AZD1222 dose. The receptors shown here come from an adult who received the AZD1222 COVID-19 vaccine. CDR3s include the opening cysteine and the closing phenylalanine or tryptophan. The order of the fields is clone size, J gene, V gene, D gene, CDR3 protein, CDR3 DNA. D genes are given only for firm matches. Rows give clone size only sometimes, using once, few, many, or a class for an expanded clone.

size: .
J: TRBJ2-3
V: TRBV5-4
D: .
CDR3: CASSLRSGSTDTQYF
DNA: TGTGCCAGCAGCTTAAGGAGCGGGAGCACAGATACGCAGTATTTT

size: .
J: TRBJ1-2
V: TRBV5-6
D: .
CDR3: CASSLRSSTTGYTF
DNA: TGTGCCAGCAGCTTAAGAAGCTCCACTACCGGCTACACCTTC

size: .
J: TRBJ2-1
V: TRBV7-9
D: .
CDR3: CAIPIRQVRQESSYNEQFF
DNA: TGTGCCATCCCGATTCGGCAGGTCCGACAGGAGAGCTCCTACAATGAGCAGTTCTTC

size: .
J: TRBJ2-5
V: TRBV7-9
D: TRBD1
CDR3: CASSSGGREETQYF
DNA: TGTGCCAGCAGCTCAGGGGGAAGGGAGGAGACCCAGTACTTC

size: .
J: TRBJ2-7
V: TRBV27
D: .
CDR3: CASSSYRGGYEQYF
DNA: TGTGCCAGCAGTTCGTATCGTGGAGGCTACGAGCAGTACTTC

size: .
J: TRBJ1-2
V: TRBV3-1/TRBV3-2
D: TRBD1
CDR3: CASSQGTGGGYTF
DNA: TGTGCCAGCAGCCAAGGGACAGGGGGTGGCTACACCTTC

size: .
J: TRBJ1-1
V: TRBV12-3/TRBV12-4
D: .
CDR3: CASSLGENTEAFF
DNA: TGTGCCAGCAGTTTGGGGGAGAACACTGAAGCTTTCTTT

size: .
J: TRBJ2-1
V: TRBV12-3/TRBV12-4
D: .
CDR3: CASSHQGSEQFF
DNA: TGTGCCAGCAGCCACCAGGGAAGTGAGCAGTTCTTC

size: .
J: TRBJ1-1
V: TRBV5-6
D: .
CDR3: CASSLRGALNTEAFF
DNA: TGTGCCAGCAGCCTCCGCGGGGCCCTGAACACTGAAGCTTTCTTT

size: once
J: TRBJ2-1
V: TRBV5-1
D: TRBD2
CDR3: CASSLRSAGAYNEQFF
DNA: TGCGCCAGCAGCTTACGCTCCGCGGGGGCCTACAATGAGCAGTTCTTC

size: .
J: TRBJ2-1
V: TRBV7-9
D: .
CDR3: CASSLTGNEQFF
DNA: TGTGCCAGCAGCTTGACAGGCAATGAGCAGTTCTTC

size: .
J: TRBJ1-2
V: TRBV7-2
D: TRBD1
CDR3: CASSPGQGEGYTF
DNA: TGTGCCAGCAGCCCTGGACAGGGGGAAGGCTACACCTTC

size: .
J: TRBJ1-2
V: TRBV2
D: .
CDR3: CASFMGDYGYTF
DNA: TGTGCCAGCTTTATGGGAGACTATGGCTACACCTTC

size: .
J: TRBJ2-7
V: TRBV27
D: .
CDR3: CASSLPGNEQYF
DNA: TGTGCCAGCAGTTTACCAGGGAACGAGCAGTACTTC

size: .
J: TRBJ1-5
V: TRBV19
D: TRBD1
CDR3: CASSRGQGAAGNQPQHF
DNA: TGTGCCAGTAGTCGGGGACAGGGGGCCGCGGGCAATCAGCCCCAGCATTTT

size: .
J: TRBJ1-2
V: TRBV10-3
D: .
CDR3: CAISDPSRGRRRYGYTF
DNA: TGTGCCATCAGTGACCCGTCAAGGGGAAGGAGACGCTATGGCTACACCTTC

size: .
J: TRBJ1-5
V: TRBV19
D: .
CDR3: CASHPTGAGPNQPQHF
DNA: TGTGCCAGCCACCCGACCGGGGCCGGCCCTAATCAGCCCCAGCATTTT

size: .
J: TRBJ1-2
V: TRBV21-1
D: .
CDR3: CAGSSSGGYTF
DNA: TGTGCCGGCTCCTCGTCTGGGGGCTACACCTTC

size: .
J: TRBJ1-6
V: TRBV7-9
D: TRBD1
CDR3: CASSVGQDNSPLHF
DNA: TGTGCCAGCAGCGTGGGACAGGATAATTCACCCCTCCACTTT

size: .
J: TRBJ1-2
V: TRBV2
D: .
CDR3: CASETGAGGYTF
DNA: TGTGCCAGCGAGACGGGGGCCGGTGGCTACACCTTC

size: .
J: TRBJ1-6
V: TRBV7-6
D: .
CDR3: CASSLEVRGIFSPLHF
DNA: TGTGCCAGCAGCTTAGAAGTAAGGGGGATTTTTTCACCCCTCCACTTT

size: .
J: TRBJ2-3
V: TRBV30
D: TRBD2
CDR3: CAWSSGGSTDTQYF
DNA: TGTGCCTGGAGTAGCGGGGGGTCCACAGATACGCAGTATTTT

size: once
J: TRBJ2-7
V: TRBV6-5
D: .
CDR3: CASTQVGVGYEQYF
DNA: TGTGCCAGCACCCAGGTGGGAGTGGGTTACGAGCAGTACTTC

size: .
J: TRBJ2-7
V: TRBV6-2/TRBV6-3
D: .
CDR3: CASSRTGTYEQYF
DNA: TGTGCCAGCAGCAGGACGGGGACCTACGAGCAGTACTTC

size: .
J: TRBJ1-1
V: TRBV7-9
D: TRBD1
CDR3: CASSLAGQPPFF
DNA: TGTGCCAGCAGCTTAGCGGGACAGCCTCCTTTTTTT

size: .
J: TRBJ2-7
V: TRBV5-1
D: TRBD2
CDR3: CASSGGLAVHSYEQYF
DNA: TGCGCCAGCAGCGGGGGACTAGCGGTGCACTCCTACGAGCAGTACTTC

size: .
J: TRBJ1-1
V: TRBV4-2
D: .
CDR3: CASSHSRGEAFF
DNA: TGTGCCAGCAGCCATTCAAGGGGTGAAGCTTTCTTT

size: .
J: TRBJ1-4
V: TRBV6-1
D: .
CDR3: CASSEVRDPRDEKLFF
DNA: TGTGCCAGCAGTGAAGTAAGGGACCCTAGGGATGAAAAACTGTTTTTT

size: .
J: TRBJ1-1
V: TRBV7-3
D: .
CDR3: CASSRYDGAAWRVAFF
DNA: TGTGCCAGCAGCCGTTACGACGGCGCCGCCTGGAGGGTAGCTTTCTTT

size: .
J: TRBJ1-3
V: TRBV3-1/TRBV3-2
D: .
CDR3: CASSQIRIGNTIYF
DNA: TGTGCCAGCAGCCAAATCCGAATCGGAAACACCATATATTTT

size: .
J: TRBJ1-2
V: TRBV12-5
D: .
CDR3: CASGLVGSPGYTF
DNA: TGTGCTAGTGGTTTGGTAGGTAGTCCTGGCTACACCTTC

size: .
J: TRBJ1-2
V: TRBV2
D: .
CDR3: CASSEGDRNYGYTF
DNA: TGTGCCAGCAGTGAAGGGGACCGGAACTATGGCTACACCTTC

size: .
J: TRBJ2-1
V: TRBV5-1
D: .
CDR3: CASSLWSGGNEQFF
DNA: TGCGCCAGCAGCTTGTGGTCCGGGGGCAATGAGCAGTTCTTC

size: .
J: TRBJ2-3
V: TRBV2
D: TRBD2
CDR3: CASSVLAGTSTDTQYF
DNA: TGTGCCAGCAGTGTTTTAGCGGGGACTAGCACAGATACGCAGTATTTT

size: .
J: TRBJ1-1
V: TRBV2
D: .
CDR3: CASSKGGLRTEAFF
DNA: TGTGCCAGCAGTAAGGGGGGGCTACGCACTGAAGCTTTCTTT

size: .
J: TRBJ1-2
V: TRBV27
D: .
CDR3: CASSGLGHQNYGYTF
DNA: TGTGCCAGCAGTGGGTTGGGACACCAGAACTATGGCTACACCTTC

size: .
J: TRBJ1-1
V: TRBV6-5
D: .
CDR3: CASSYSIMANTEAFF
DNA: TGTGCCAGCAGTTACTCGATTATGGCGAACACTGAAGCTTTCTTT

size: once
J: TRBJ2-1
V: TRBV23-1
D: .
CDR3: CASSQIPQQFF
DNA: TGCGCCAGCAGTCAAATCCCCCAGCAGTTCTTC